The clone carrying this T cell receptor beta chain was observed many times. As yet, its antigen is unknown. The authors produced cDNA by 5'RACE using 10-nucleotide random UMIs. TCRdb re-analysed the 5' RACE reads in MiXCR, keeping a single row per CDR3 protein. The data hold tens of thousands of distinct CDR3 sequences, with roughly 13% observed a single time. Germline CDR1 is MNHEY and CDR2 is SVGAGI. The CDR3 has 14 amino acids. The V and J ends lost 0 bases and 8 bases respectively, with 14 bases between them. This specimen comes from a study of neurological immune-mediated disorders. Study-level points and caveats: The level of TCR clonal expansion was highest in patients with HTLV-1-associated myelopathy and lowest in multiple sclerosis, where it fell below the level seen in healthy controls. Across subjects, expanded clones had no CDR3 amino acid sequences in common, pointing to private repertoires in all groups.

The sample's time point: longitudinal time-point 1 (baseline). Source material was 2 million unsorted PBMCs, stored at -80 °C in RNAlater. Input material: PBMCs. This sequence joins TRBV6-5 and TRBJ2-7; D gene ambiguous. The sequence derives from a female donor with HTLV-1-associated myelopathy (HAM/TSP). The CDR3 is CASSYSVGFQKQYF. For the CDR3, the DNA is TGTGCCAGCAGTTACTCGGTTGGGTTCCAGAAGCAGTACTTC.